The source of this T cell receptor (beta chain) is a study of identical twins. Study findings and constraints: Modeled out-of-frame TCR alpha sharing in monozygotic twins fell below observed levels. Invariant cells of the MAIT and iNKT types might have partly distorted the zero-insertion analyses. The same donors were not followed; conclusions instead depended on cross-sectional statistical analysis.

TCRdb reanalysed the 5' RACE reads using MiXCR and keeps one entry per CDR3 protein. The sample carries around 650,000 distinct CDR3 sequences, roughly 7.2% recorded once. This clonotype was found many times. As yet, its antigen is unknown. V lost 1 base, J lost 8 bases, and 11 bases lay in between. The V gene's germline CDR1 is SEHNR and CDR2 FQNEAQ (reference sequence). CDR3 size: 13 residues. This sample was also put to use in a study of yellow fever vaccine responses in identical twins. That paper states: In identical twins, vaccine T cell responses appeared partly shared and partly individual.

V usage is TRBV7-9 and J usage is TRBJ1-2; D remains unclear. This receptor was identified in a woman aged 18 to 35 in good health. Sequencing was done on a sample of PBMCs. The CDR3: CASSLDSYSGYTF. CDR3 DNA: TGTGCCAGCAGCTTAGACAGTTATTCGGGCTACACCTTC.